The TCR beta chain described here comes from a study of cytomegalovirus exposure and HLA in healthy donors. The PCR employed 60 Vbeta primers together with 13 Jbeta primers. Assay used: immunoSEQ multiplex PCR; TCRdb lists only in-frame clones, some missing. Of 150,000 or so clones in the sample, 80% were seen once. The CDR3 runs 16 residues. CDR1 and CDR2 from the germline V gene are SQVTM and ANQGSEA. V shed 0 bases and J 4 bases; nucleotides not matched to a gene: 10. This sequence joins TRBV29-1 and TRBJ2-3, with 7 bases identical to TRBD2. This TCR derives from a woman in her forties in good health and CMV-seropositive. The specimen sequenced was PBMCs. The CDR3 DNA sequence: TGCAGCGTTGAAGATCGTTCTAGCGGTTGGGCAGATACGCAGTATTTT. This sequence encodes CSVEDRSSGWADTQYF.